This T cell receptor (beta chain) was retrieved from a study of blood T cell repertoires in COVID-19. Whole-study context: COVID-19 samples, acute and convalescent, were from the United States, Italy and Spain. The analysed material was cDNA or gDNA that came from T cells, B-cell-depleted T cells, or PBMCs.

V lost 4 bases and J lost 4; bases outside the gene matches: 6. The CDR3 consists of 15 residues. Germline V CDR1 and CDR2: SGHTA, FQGNSA. As processed by the authors: Reference gene primer amplification in the assay estimated nucleated cell counts. Some clones are missing from TCRdb's copy, which holds only in-frame ones; the method was immunoSEQ multiplex PCR. V and J calls and clone size are given by that table; D and trimming were obtained from the DNA. The data show some 110,000 clones, more than 75% seen once. The chain uses TRBV7-2 and TRBJ2-7; 11 nucleotides match TRBD2. This receptor was identified in a man in his forties or fifties with acute or convalescent COVID-19. The sample consisted of peripheral blood. The CDR3 sequence: CASSWGASGGYEQYF. CDR3 DNA: TGTGCCAGCAGCTGGGGTGCTAGCGGGGGGTACGAGCAGTACTTC.